A single sample gave rise to the 8 T cell receptor beta chains below, sequenced in a study of T cell responses to AZD1222 COVID-19 vaccine. Generated by immunoSEQ multiplex PCR, the TCRdb table keeps only in-frame clones and is missing some. The data show 77,000 or so clones, with about nine tenths seen just once and around 20% held by the top ten. The material was peripheral blood, obtained 28 days after the second AZD1222 dose. The source of these receptors is an adult who received the AZD1222 COVID-19 vaccine.

This clone was detected a few times. Sequence at one end of the junction differs from germline and may be a read error. The rearrangement links TRBV27 to TRBJ1-1; D is unresolved. This CDR3 region has 15 residues. Germline CDR1 is MNHEY and CDR2 is SMNVEV (reference sequence). The CDR3 protein is CASRLSSIGLAEAFF. CDR3 DNA sequence: TGTGCCAGCAGATTATCGAGTATTGGACTTGCTGAAGCTTTCTTT.

J is TRBJ1-6 and V is TRBV7-8; the D is unclear. Trimming shortened V by 4 bases and J by 0 bases, and 10 bases separated the two germline ends. From germline, CDR1 is SGHVS and CDR2 FQNEAQ. The CDR3 is 16 residues long. The CDR3 loop is CASSSEDYSYNSPLHF. The CDR3 DNA reads as TGTGCCAGCAGCTCGGAGGATTACTCCTATAATTCACCCCTCCACTTT.

The rearrangement links TRBV7-3 to TRBJ2-1; D unclear. Germline V gene data show CDR1 as SGHTA and CDR2 as FQGTGA. V lost 0 bases and J lost 8, with 8 bases in between. The length of the CDR3 is 13 residues. The CDR3 DNA follows: TGTGCCAGCAGCTTAACCAGGTCTGATGAGCAGTTCTTC. This codes for CASSLTRSDEQFF.

This chain connects TRBV15 to TRBJ1-1; 9 bases map to TRBD1. Germline V gene sequence: CDR1 LNHNV, CDR2 YYDKDF (reference sequence). CDR3 length equals 15 residues. The trim removed 5 bases at V and 1 base at J, leaving 5 bases unmatched. This chain's CDR3 is CATSGPDRGNTEAFF. The CDR3, as DNA: TGTGCCACCAGCGGCCCGGACAGGGGGAACACTGAAGCTTTCTTT.

This clone was seen a few times. This same CDR3 is encoded by further DNA sequences in the sample. This chain links TRBV25-1 with TRBJ1-5; D gene ambiguous. CDR1 is MGHDK and CDR2 is SYGVNS in the germline V gene. The CDR3 runs to 14 residues. V lost 3 bases and J lost 0, with 6 bases in between. The CDR3 DNA is TGTGCCAGCAGTGACTCAGGTAGCAATCAGCCCCAGCATTTT. This translates into CASSDSGSNQPQHF.

This clone was recorded once. V and J are TRBV19 and TRBJ1-1, with D possibly being TRBD1 (5 bases). CDR1 and CDR2 (germline): LNHDA, SQIVND (reference sequence). This CDR3 contains 14 residues. The ends were cut back, 3 bases at V and 1 base at J, with 9 bases in the middle. As DNA, the CDR3 is TGTGCCAGTAGTATGGGACGGAGGAACACTGAAGCTTTCTTT. Its translation is CASSMGRRNTEAFF.

This clone occurred many times. CDR3 amino acids: CASFSGTPAADTQYF. CDR3 in DNA: TGCGCCAGCTTCTCCGGGACTCCCGCGGCGGATACGCAGTATTTT. The V gene is TRBV5-1, the J gene TRBJ2-3; tentative D call: TRBD2 (6 bases). The V gene lost 7 bases and the J gene lost 6 bases, with 21 bases spanning the gap. The CDR3 length is 15 residues. Per the germline V gene, CDR1 is SGHRS and CDR2 is YFSETQ.

The gene calls are TRBV2 and TRBJ1-5; D is ambiguous. The CDR3 has 12 amino acids. Trimming pared 7 bases from V and 4 bases from J, leaving 8 bases between. Germline CDR1 is SNHLY and CDR2 is FYNNEI. CDR3 nucleotides: TGTGCCAGCAACCATGGGAATCAGCCCCAGCATTTT. It specifies CASNHGNQPQHF. The full variable domain, its missing parts supplied by reference TRBV2 and TRBJ1-5, is EPEVTQTPSHQVTQMGQEVILRCVPISNHLYFYWYRQILGQKVEFLVSFYNNEISEKSEIFDDQFSVERPDGSNFTLKIRSTKLEDSAMYFCASNHGNQPQHFGDGTRLSIL.